The 17 T cell receptor beta chains below come from one sample, sequenced in a study of vaccination and CD4 T cells after COVID-19. The treatment is: approximately nine-day PBMC culture with coronavirus spike peptide pools or control peptides (ViraFEST assay). Sequencing of the DNA from cultured CD4+ T cells was carried out with the Oncomine TCR Beta short-read assay. TCRdb re-called the PCR reads with MiXCR, one entry per CDR3 protein. The sample contains about 15,000 distinct CDR3 sequences, roughly 25% of which appear only once. Their antigen targets remain unknown. The specimen sequenced was cultured CD4+ T cells from blood. These receptors all stem from a human donor with COVID-19.

The V gene is TRBV6-2 or TRBV6-3, the J gene TRBJ2-7; D is unclear. Per germline, CDR1 MNHEY and CDR2 SVGEGT. The CDR3 length is 13 residues. Between the trimmed V and J ends, which lost 2 bases and 2 bases, there was a span of 7 bases. The CDR3 here is CASSYPKAYEQYF. The CDR3 region has the DNA TGTGCCAGCAGTTACCCGAAAGCCTACGAGCAGTACTTC.

The chain couples TRBV11-2 to TRBJ2-5; D perhaps matches TRBD1 (6 bases). The CDR3 spans 13 residues. V was shortened by 4 bases and J by 13 bases, with 19 bases between the two germline ends. CDR1 and CDR2 from the germline V gene are SGHAT and FQNNGV. The CDR3 bases are TGTGCCAGCAGCTCGCAAGAAACAGGGCCCCGGTACTTC. It yields the protein CASSSQETGPRYF.

This clonotype was observed a handful of times. This rearrangement joins TRBV7-9 to TRBJ2-1, with 13 bases matching TRBD2. The length of the CDR3 is 17 residues. V lost 4 bases to trimming and J lost 7 bases; unmatched junction nucleotides: 10. Germline CDR1 reads SEHNR; CDR2 reads FQNEAQ (reference sequence). CDR3 sequence (DNA): TGTGCCAGCAGCTGGGGACTAGCGGGGACGAGAGGGAATGAGCAGTTCTTC. This codes for CASSWGLAGTRGNEQFF.

J is TRBJ1-1 and V is TRBV29-1; 7 bases are a match to TRBD1. The CDR3 totals 17 residues. With V trimmed by 5 bases and J by 4 bases, 19 bases remained unmatched. Germline V gene sequence: CDR1 SQVTM, CDR2 ANQGSEA. CDR3 sequence (DNA): TGCAGCGTTCCCCTTTCGTTAGACAGGGCAGGAAGCACTGAAGCTTTCTTT. Protein product: CSVPLSLDRAGSTEAFF.

This clonotype was observed a handful of times. This chain joins TRBV12-3 or TRBV12-4 and TRBJ2-3; perhaps TRBD1 as D (6 bases). The CDR3 is 15 amino acids. V dropped 7 bases and J dropped 4 bases, with 18 bases sitting between them. CDR3 amino acids: CASTLLTGGSDTQYF. As DNA, the CDR3 is TGTGCCAGCACCCTTCTGACAGGAGGCTCAGATACGCAGTATTTT.

In this sample, this clonotype turned up a few times. V is TRBV27 and J is TRBJ2-3; possibly TRBD2 for D (7 bases). This CDR3 comprises 15 residues. Trimming removed 5 bases from V and 5 bases from J, with 17 bases in between. Germline V CDR1 and CDR2: MNHEY, SMNVEV (reference sequence). Written as DNA, the CDR3 is TGTGCCAGCAGTCCAACCTGGGGGGGCCAAGATACGCAGTATTTT. This sequence encodes CASSPTWGGQDTQYF.

This clonotype was observed a few times. This chain links TRBV2 with TRBJ2-5, with TRBD2 identical over 8 bases. CDR1 SNHLY and CDR2 FYNNEI come from the germline V gene. The CDR3 has 16 amino acids. The V and J ends lost 2 bases and 1 base, in that order; junction bases with no gene match: 6. CDR3 protein: CASSESMGTSQETQYF. The CDR3 nucleotides read TGTGCCAGCAGTGAAAGTATGGGGACTAGCCAAGAGACCCAGTACTTC. Based on the CDR3 plus reference TRBV2 and TRBJ2-5, the full variable domain is EPEVTQTPSHQVTQMGQEVILRCVPISNHLYFYWYRQILGQKVEFLVSFYNNEISEKSEIFDDQFSVERPDGSNFTLKIRSTKLEDSAMYFCASSESMGTSQETQYFGPGTRLLVL.

The V call is TRBV28, the J call TRBJ1-4; no firm D call. The CDR3 has 13 amino acids. Germline CDR1 is MDHEN and CDR2 is SYDVKM. Trimming left V 6 bases short and J 5 bases short, with 10 bases between. The CDR3 coding sequence is TGTGCCAGCAGAGGGAACAAAAATGAAAAACTGTTTTTT. It yields the protein CASRGNKNEKLFF.

This chain joins TRBV20-1 and TRBJ1-2; D possibly corresponds to TRBD1 (5 bases). The CDR3 consists of 12 residues. V was shortened by 0 bases and J by 13 bases, with 15 bases between the two germline ends. Looked up from germline, CDR1 is DFQATT and CDR2 is SNEGSKA (reference sequence). CDR3 region: CSAREGTRPGTF. CDR3 sequence (DNA): TGCAGTGCTAGAGAAGGGACCCGGCCAGGCACCTTC.

This chain links TRBV7-8 with TRBJ2-7; perhaps TRBD2 as D (5 bases). Germline lookup yields CDR1 SGHVS and CDR2 FQNEAQ. The V end was cut by 5 bases, the J end by 6 bases, with 17 bases between. The CDR3 extends over 14 amino acids. CDR3 sequence reads: CASSRPTSLGEQYF. DNA of the CDR3: TGTGCCAGCAGCCGACCCACTAGTTTAGGCGAGCAGTACTTC.

The V and J genes are TRBV5-1 and TRBJ2-5; a possible D gene is TRBD1 (6 bases). CDR3 size: 15 residues. Germline assignment: CDR1 SGHRS and CDR2 YFSETQ. The V end was cut by 0 bases, the J end by 0 bases, with 9 bases between. The CDR3 bases are TGCGCCAGCAGCTTGGCCGACAGGTACCAAGAGACCCAGTACTTC. Translated: CASSLADRYQETQYF.

The chain has TRBV11-3 and TRBJ2-2, with D possibly being TRBD2 (6 bases). The V gene lost 5 bases and the J gene lost 4 bases, with 14 bases spanning the gap. CDR3 length: 15 residues. Germline V gene sequence: CDR1 SGHNT, CDR2 YENEEA. CDR3 nucleotides: TGTGCCAGCAGCCCCCTGGCGGGAAGCACCGGGGAGCTGTTTTTT. Translation: CASSPLAGSTGELFF.

This clonotype showed up just a few times. The chain couples TRBV20-1 to TRBJ2-1; D may match TRBD1 or TRBD2 (6 bases each). Trimming stripped 5 bases from V and 9 bases from J, with 11 bases between. This CDR3 spans 11 amino acids. Germline loops: CDR1 DFQATT, CDR2 SNEGSKA (reference sequence). The CDR3 spells CSASWGAEQFF. In nucleotides, the CDR3 is TGCAGTGCTTCTTGGGGGGCTGAGCAGTTCTTC.

This chain uses TRBV6-1 with TRBJ2-1; tentatively, D is TRBD2 (6 bases). With 11 bases removed from V and 0 bases from J, the gap between germline ends came to 14 bases. The germline gives CDR1 MNHNS, CDR2 SASEGT. The CDR3 is 14 residues long. The CDR3: CAFSEGRSYNEQFF. Here the CDR3 DNA reads TGTGCCTTTTCGGAGGGGCGCTCCTACAATGAGCAGTTCTTC.

This chain joins TRBV19 and TRBJ1-2; D call uncertain. Trimming left V 5 bases short and J 4 bases short, with 8 bases between. Germline V gene data show CDR1 as LNHDA and CDR2 as SQIVND (reference sequence). The CDR3 loop spans 12 amino acids. CDR3 DNA sequence: TGTGCCAGTAGTCCGGGGTTCTATGGCTACACCTTC. It encodes CASSPGFYGYTF.

This clonotype was recorded a few times. The V and J genes are TRBV2 and TRBJ1-6; D gene uncertain. Looked up from germline, CDR1 is SNHLY and CDR2 is FYNNEI. This CDR3 region has 14 residues. Trimming took 5 bases from V and 8 from J, leaving 13 bases between them. In nucleotides, the CDR3 is TGTGCCAGCAGTTTCCTTATCCAGGATTCACCCCTCCACTTT. This sequence encodes CASSFLIQDSPLHF.

V usage is TRBV29-1 and J usage is TRBJ1-5, with D uncertain. The germline V and J ends were trimmed by 4 bases and 0 bases, with 7 bases remaining between them. Per the germline V gene, CDR1 is SQVTM and CDR2 is ANQGSEA. The CDR3 has 13 amino acids. The CDR3 is CSVAGSSNQPQHF. In DNA form, the CDR3 reads TGCAGCGTTGCGGGGAGTAGCAATCAGCCCCAGCATTTT.